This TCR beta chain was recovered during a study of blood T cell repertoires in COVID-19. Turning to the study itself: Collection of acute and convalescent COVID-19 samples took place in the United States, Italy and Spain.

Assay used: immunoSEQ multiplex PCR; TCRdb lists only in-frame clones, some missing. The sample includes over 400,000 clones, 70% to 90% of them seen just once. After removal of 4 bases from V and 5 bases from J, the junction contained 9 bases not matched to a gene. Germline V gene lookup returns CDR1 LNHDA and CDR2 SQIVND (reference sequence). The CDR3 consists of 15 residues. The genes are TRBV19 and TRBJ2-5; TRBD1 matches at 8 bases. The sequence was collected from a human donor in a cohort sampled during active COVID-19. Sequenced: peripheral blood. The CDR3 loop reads CASSKLAGGMETQYF. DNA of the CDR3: TGTGCCAGTAGTAAGCTGGCAGGGGGCATGGAGACCCAGTACTTC.